These T cell receptor beta chains were read from a single sample in a study of blood T cell repertoires in COVID-19. Produced via immunoSEQ multiplex PCR; TCRdb's table is partial and in-frame only. The sample carries roughly 100,000 clones, 60% to 80% recorded once. Sequenced input: peripheral blood. Source of these receptors: a man in his 60s with active or convalescent COVID-19. The CDR3 runs from the conserved cysteine through the conserved F or W. A D gene is named only where the DNA matches it firmly. Clone size, where shown, is once, few, many, or a class for clones that have expanded.

v_gene	j_gene	abundance	d_gene	CDR3nt	CDR3aa
TRBV28	TRBJ2-7	-	TRBD1	TGTGCCAGCAGTTTATCGATCAGGGACAGCGCCTACGAGCAGTACTTC	CASSLSIRDSAYEQYF
TRBV2	TRBJ2-3	once	-	TGTGCCAGCAGTGAAAGGCTAGCAGCTAGCACAGATACGCAGTATTTT	CASSERLAASTDTQYF
TRBV28	TRBJ1-4	-	-	TGTGCCAGCAGTTATCGGGAAAAACTGTTTTTT	CASSYREKLFF
TRBV27	TRBJ1-5	-	-	TGTGCCAGCAGTTCCAGGGGAGGCAATCAGCCCCAGCATTTT	CASSSRGGNQPQHF
TRBV5-4	TRBJ1-4	few	-	TGTGCCAGCAGCATTGACAGTGATCGAATCCTGTTTTTT	CASSIDSDRILFF
TRBV5-5	TRBJ2-7	-	-	TGTGCCAGCAGCCTTACTCCGGGACATAACTCCTACGAGCAGTACTTC	CASSLTPGHNSYEQYF
TRBV28	TRBJ2-5	once	TRBD2	TGTGCCAGCAGCCCCGCCCATATAGCTAGCGGTCGGAGGCAGTACTTC	CASSPAHIASGRRQYF
TRBV5-1	TRBJ1-4	-	-	TGCGCCAGCAGTCTGACGGGTTCCAATGAAAAACTGTTTTTT	CASSLTGSNEKLFF
TRBV6-5	TRBJ1-1	-	-	TGTGCCACCTTGGAAGGCGGCCTGAACACTGAAGCTTTCTTT	CATLEGGLNTEAFF
TRBV28	TRBJ1-1	few	-	TGTGCCAGCAGTCTTCAGACAGGGAACACTGAAGCTTTCTTT	CASSLQTGNTEAFF
TRBV7-3	TRBJ1-2	-	TRBD1	TGTGCCAGCACCCTCCGGGACAGGGGATTAGCTAACTATGGCTACACCTTC	CASTLRDRGLANYGYTF
TRBV3-1/TRBV3-2	TRBJ1-3	-	-	TGTGCCAGCAGCCAAGGGTGGAGCAGAAACTCTGGAAACACCATATATTTT	CASSQGWSRNSGNTIYF
TRBV5-8	TRBJ2-5	few	TRBD1	TGTGCCAGCAGCCTCCGGACAGGGGGCGTGGAGACCCAGTACTTC	CASSLRTGGVETQYF
TRBV6-2/TRBV6-3	TRBJ1-1	-	-	TGTGCCAGCAGTTACCCCCTCGGGAACACTGAAGCTTTCTTT	CASSYPLGNTEAFF
TRBV19	TRBJ1-2	-	-	TGTGCCAGTAGTATCGGTGGAGACAACTATGGCTACACCTTC	CASSIGGDNYGYTF
TRBV5-6	TRBJ2-3	-	-	TGTGCCAGCAGCTTGGCCGGTATAAGCACAGATACGCAGTATTTT	CASSLAGISTDTQYF
TRBV28	TRBJ1-2	-	-	TGTGCCAGCCGGGGCGGGGCTACCAACTATGGCTACACCTTC	CASRGGATNYGYTF
TRBV7-9	TRBJ1-1	-	-	TGTGCCAGCAGCTCGGGGTTGGGAGCTTTCTTT	CASSSGLGAFF
TRBV7-2	TRBJ2-5	-	TRBD2	TGTGCCAGCAGCCCGGACAACGGGAGGATCGAGACCCAGTACTTC	CASSPDNGRIETQYF
TRBV28	TRBJ1-1	-	-	TGTGCCAGCAGTTTAATTCTCCGGGGGAACACTGAAGCTTTCTTT	CASSLILRGNTEAFF
TRBV9	TRBJ1-3	few	-	TGTGCCAGCAGCCTTGGGGGGTATGGAAACACCATATATTTT	CASSLGGYGNTIYF
TRBV4-1	TRBJ1-6	-	TRBD1	TGCGCCAGCAGCTGGGACAGGGCTAATTCACCCCTCCACTTT	CASSWDRANSPLHF
TRBV2	TRBJ2-3	-	TRBD1	TGTGCCAGCAGTTTCGGACAGGGGGGGGTAGATACGCAGTATTTT	CASSFGQGGVDTQYF
TRBV29-1	TRBJ2-3	-	TRBD2	TGCAGCGTTGAAGATGGTCTAGCGGGAGCGACAGATACGCAGTATTTT	CSVEDGLAGATDTQYF
TRBV6-2/TRBV6-3	TRBJ2-5	-	-	TGTGCCAGCAGTTACCGGGGACTCCAAAGCCCACAAGAGACCCAGTACTTC	CASSYRGLQSPQETQYF
TRBV24-1	TRBJ2-6	-	-	TGTGCCACCAGTGATCCCGACATCGCCGGGGCCAACGTCCTGACTTTC	CATSDPDIAGANVLTF
TRBV30	TRBJ1-6	-	-	TGTGCCTGGAGGCGGGAGAGCTCCTATAATTCACCCCTCCACTTT	CAWRRESSYNSPLHF
TRBV2	TRBJ2-4	-	-	TGTGCCAGCAGTGACCCTCCCCCGAACATTCAGTACTTC	CASSDPPPNIQYF
TRBV5-1	TRBJ1-2	few	TRBD1	TGCGCCAGCAGCGACCCGGGACAGGGGGGCGTCTATGGCTACACCTTC	CASSDPGQGGVYGYTF
TRBV7-9	TRBJ2-5	once	TRBD2	TGTGCCAGCAGCTTAGCTGGGCTAGCGGCAGAGACCCAGTACTTC	CASSLAGLAAETQYF
TRBV7-7	TRBJ2-5	-	TRBD2	TGTGCTAGCAGCTTAGCGGGGCCTTTGGAGACCCAGTACTTC	CASSLAGPLETQYF
TRBV29-1	TRBJ1-2	few	-	TGCAGCGTTGAAGATATGGGTAACTCGGGTGGCTACACCTTC	CSVEDMGNSGGYTF